The rows below give T cell receptor beta chains drawn from one sample of a study of siplizumab effects on memory and regulatory T cells. The protocol was immunoSEQ multiplex PCR, while the TCRdb copy is restricted to in-frame clones and leaves out a portion. The table has roughly 100,000 clones, just over 90% seen once. The sequencing sample was made of CD4+ T cells sorted from blood. These receptors were collected from a human donor in good health. Both conserved end residues are part of each CDR3. Each record gives: J gene, D gene, V gene, clone size, CDR3 protein, CDR3 DNA. The D gene is left open where the match is weak. Rows may omit the clone size; those that give it use once, few, many or a size class.

>TRBJ1-2|-|TRBV18|-
CASSPPRGTVTPSPYGYTF
TGTGCCAGCTCACCACCCCGGGGCACCGTTACCCCTTCCCCCTATGGCTACACCTTC
>TRBJ2-1|TRBD2|TRBV4-1|-
CASSPPGLAGVVEQFF
TGCGCCAGCAGCCCCCCAGGACTAGCGGGGGTGGTTGAGCAGTTCTTC
>TRBJ1-4|-|TRBV9|once
CASSVASGVANEKLFF
TGTGCCAGCAGCGTAGCTTCCGGTGTAGCTAATGAAAAACTGTTTTTT
>TRBJ1-2|-|TRBV7-3|-
CATWDKSKNYGYTF
TGTGCCACGTGGGACAAGTCCAAGAACTATGGCTACACCTTC
>TRBJ2-3|-|TRBV19|-
CASSLSGSSSTDTQYF
TGTGCCAGTAGTCTCAGCGGGTCGTCTAGCACAGATACGCAGTATTTT
>TRBJ2-1|-|TRBV29-1|-
CSGIVNEQFF
TGCAGCGGAATAGTGAATGAGCAGTTCTTC
>TRBJ2-7|-|TRBV6-6|-
CASITGTAPYEQYF
TGTGCCAGCATCACGGGGACGGCTCCCTACGAGCAGTACTTC
>TRBJ1-2|-|TRBV5-4|-
CASSLGRAEGYTF
TGTGCCAGCAGCTTGGGTAGAGCTGAGGGCTACACCTTC
>TRBJ2-3|-|TRBV5-1|-
CASSLTGNNADTQYF
TGCGCCAGCAGCTTGACAGGGAATAATGCAGATACGCAGTATTTT
>TRBJ1-5|TRBD1|TRBV9|-
CASSATGGNQPQHF
TGTGCCAGCAGCGCTACAGGGGGCAATCAGCCCCAGCATTTT
>TRBJ1-2|-|TRBV29-1|-
CSVGGDDYGYTF
TGCAGCGTAGGGGGAGACGACTATGGCTACACCTTC